A single sample gave rise to the 20 T cell receptor beta chains below, sequenced in a study of shared clonotypes between healthy human individuals. Assay: immunoSEQ multiplex PCR; the TCRdb copy retains only in-frame clones and omits some. The sample lists about 92,000 clones, approximately 63% occurring once. The sample comprised memory CD8+ T cells sorted from blood. Specified subset: CD45RO+ cells pooled with CCR7-negative TemRA cells. These receptors were obtained from a man aged 25-45 years in good health.

The V and J genes are TRBV6-5 and TRBJ2-2, with 8 bases aligning to TRBD1. Germline V gene lookup returns CDR1 MNHEY and CDR2 SVGAGI. This CDR3 is built from 13 residues. V gave up 4 bases and J gave up 7 bases; unmatched junction bases: 2. The CDR3 DNA follows: TGTGCCAGCAGTTCCGACAGGGGCGGGGAGCTGTTTTTT. The encoded protein is CASSSDRGGELFF.

V usage is TRBV15 and J usage is TRBJ2-1, with D tentatively TRBD1 (6 bases). The germline V and J ends were trimmed by 1 base and 15 bases, with 16 bases remaining between them. Germline CDR1 LNHNV, CDR2 YYDKDF (reference sequence). CDR3 length: 13 residues. This CDR3 is CATSRALGQLPFF. In nucleotides, the CDR3 is TGTGCCACCAGCAGAGCTCTCGGACAGCTCCCGTTCTTC. The full variable domain, rest sourced from reference TRBV15 and TRBJ2-1, is DAMVIQNPRYQVTQFGKPVTLSCSQTLNHNVMYWYQQKSSQAPKLLFHYYDKDFNNEADTPDNFQSRRPNTSFCFLDIRSPGLGDTAMYLCATSRALGQLPFFGPGTRLTVL.

This clone appeared a few times. This sequence joins TRBV6-1 and TRBJ2-2, with TRBD1 identical over 8 bases. The CDR3 spans 17 residues. Germline V gene data show CDR1 as MNHNS and CDR2 as SASEGT. V lost 1 base to trimming and J lost 4 bases; unmatched junction nucleotides: 8. In nucleotides, the CDR3 is TGTGCCAGCAGTGAAGTTGAGACAGGGGCGGGCACCGGGGAGCTGTTTTTT. Residues: CASSEVETGAGTGELFF.

The chain recombines TRBV7-2 with TRBJ2-7; the D is unclear. CDR1 is SGHTA and CDR2 is FQGNSA in the germline V gene. Trimming cost V 4 bases and J 8 bases, with 12 bases left between them. CDR3 length: 12 amino acids. The CDR3 DNA is TGTGCCAGCAGCTCGTACTTCAGACAGCAGTACTTC. Translation: CASSSYFRQQYF.

CDR3 protein: CASSMSESSYNEQFF. The CDR3 DNA is TGTGCCAGCAGCATGAGCGAGAGCTCCTACAATGAGCAGTTCTTC. The rearrangement links TRBV7-9 to TRBJ2-1; the D is unclear. The CDR3 contains 15 residues. The V gene's germline CDR1 is SEHNR and CDR2 FQNEAQ (reference sequence). Trimming shortened V by 5 bases and J by 0 bases, and 11 bases separated the two germline ends.

This chain uses TRBV18 with TRBJ2-3, with 7 positions matching TRBD1. The CDR3 contains 15 residues. CDR1 KGHSH and CDR2 LQKENI come from the germline V gene. Trimming cost V 3 bases and J 0 bases; bases outside gene matches: 3. CDR3 DNA: TGTGCCAGCTCACCGGACAGGCTTAGCACAGATACGCAGTATTTT. Translating it yields CASSPDRLSTDTQYF.

The chain couples TRBV7-8 to TRBJ1-1; 10 bases match TRBD1. With V trimmed by 6 bases and J by 5 bases, 9 bases remained unmatched. The CDR3 totals 15 residues. Germline V gene data show CDR1 as SGHVS and CDR2 as FQNEAQ. CDR3 DNA: TGTGCCAGCAGACCCCGACAGGGGGCGATAACTGAAGCTTTCTTT. Protein: CASRPRQGAITEAFF.

The chain links TRBV5-6 to TRBJ2-7; D may correspond to TRBD1 or TRBD2 (5 bases each). Germline lookup yields CDR1 SGHDT and CDR2 YYEEEE. Trimming took 0 bases from V and 5 from J, leaving 12 bases between them. This CDR3 is built from 14 residues. The CDR3, as DNA: TGTGCCAGCAGCTTGGCACAGGCGAGGGACGAGCAGTACTTC. Encoded protein: CASSLAQARDEQYF.

The J gene is TRBJ1-5, the V gene TRBV6-5; D not resolved. The CDR3 runs to 13 residues. Deletions cut 6 bases from V and 4 bases from J, with 10 bases between. CDR1 is MNHEY and CDR2 is SVGAGI in the germline V gene. The chain's CDR3 is CASRGRANQPQHF. The CDR3 DNA is TGTGCCAGCAGAGGGAGGGCAAATCAGCCCCAGCATTTT.

This clone was observed a handful of times. This chain links TRBV7-9 with TRBJ2-6; D remains ambiguous. The CDR3 runs to 16 residues. V was pared by 5 bases and J by 2 bases, with 13 bases between. Germline V CDR1 and CDR2: SEHNR, FQNEAQ (reference sequence). In nucleotides, the CDR3 is TGTGCCAGCAGCCCACCCAATGGGGCTGGGGCCAACGTCCTGACTTTC. Translating it yields CASSPPNGAGANVLTF.

The chain couples TRBV28 to TRBJ2-1, with TRBD2 matching over 12 bases. J lost 7 bases, V lost 3 bases, and 4 bases had no gene match. The germline V gene has CDR1 MDHEN and CDR2 SYDVKM. There are 15 residues in the CDR3. Written as DNA, the CDR3 is TGTGCCAGCAGTTTTCAAGGACTAGCGGGGAATGAGCAGTTCTTC. Translating gives CASSFQGLAGNEQFF.

In its sample, this clone was seen a few times. A far bigger clonotype differs at one base, so this is likely a read error. The same CDR3 also results from other DNA sequences found in this sample. The chain links TRBV6-5 to TRBJ2-1, with TRBD2 matching 8 bases. The ends lost 6 bases at V and 0 bases at J; junction bases unmatched: 1. CDR3 length: 14 residues. CDR1 and CDR2 (germline): MNHEY, SVGAGI. The CDR3 region has the DNA TGTGCCAGCAGAAGCGGGAGCTCCTACAATGAGCAGTTCTTC. Its protein product is CASRSGSSYNEQFF.

The rearrangement links TRBV5-6 to TRBJ2-2; either TRBD1 or TRBD2 may supply D (5 bases each). Germline-derived CDR1 and CDR2 are SGHDT and YYEEEE. CDR3 length: 16 residues. Trimming stripped 4 bases from V and 1 base from J, with 14 bases between. The CDR3 region is CASSTGTVRNTGELFF. The CDR3 DNA reads TGTGCCAGCAGCACCGGGACGGTAAGGAACACCGGGGAGCTGTTTTTT.

V is TRBV19 and J is TRBJ2-1; 8 bases map to TRBD2. V dropped 4 bases and J dropped 8; count of bases not matched to a gene: 13. CDR1 is LNHDA and CDR2 is SQIVND in the germline V gene (reference sequence). The CDR3 totals 16 residues. The chain's CDR3 is CASSTTGTSGSDEQFF. The CDR3 DNA sequence: TGTGCCAGTAGTACAACCGGGACTAGTGGATCGGATGAGCAGTTCTTC.

The J gene is TRBJ2-1, the V gene TRBV6-6; perhaps TRBD2 as D (5 bases). This CDR3 has 14 amino acids. The V end lost 6 bases, the J end lost 6 bases, and 15 bases lay between the germline ends. CDR1 is MNHNY, CDR2 SVGAGI, per germline (reference sequence). CDR3: CASRGSSLGNEQFF. The CDR3 DNA follows: TGTGCCAGCAGGGGGAGTTCTTTGGGCAATGAGCAGTTCTTC.

Only one count was recorded for this clone. The chain has TRBV19 and TRBJ2-7, with 7 bases identical to TRBD2. V trimming: 2 bases; J trimming: 2 bases; junction bases outside the gene matches: 3. Germline-derived CDR1 and CDR2 are LNHDA and SQIVND (reference sequence). The CDR3 runs to 14 residues. CDR3 residues: CASSISGGAYEQYF. Written as DNA, the CDR3 is TGTGCCAGTAGTATATCTGGGGGGGCCTACGAGCAGTACTTC.

This chain uses TRBV11-2 with TRBJ2-6; D ambiguous. Germline V lookup: CDR1 SGHAT, CDR2 FQNNGV. Trimming pared 0 bases from V and 1 base from J, leaving 10 bases between. The CDR3 totals 17 residues. The CDR3 sequence is CASSLDSRVSGANVLTF. The CDR3 DNA reads as TGTGCCAGCAGCTTAGATTCCCGGGTTTCTGGGGCCAACGTCCTGACTTTC.

CDR3 loop: CSASAGVGYTF. The CDR3, as DNA: TGCAGTGCTAGTGCAGGTGTTGGCTACACCTTC. V and J are TRBV20-1 and TRBJ1-2; no clear D gene. CDR1 and CDR2 from the germline V gene are DFQATT and SNEGSKA (reference sequence). The CDR3 covers 11 residues. V lost 3 bases, J lost 7 bases, and 9 bases lay in between.

J is TRBJ2-3 and V is TRBV10-3; unclear D gene. Trimming pared 7 bases from V and 1 base from J, leaving 9 bases between. This CDR3 has 13 amino acids. Germline loops: CDR1 ENHRY, CDR2 SYGVKD. The chain's CDR3 is CAIMETGTDTQYF. The CDR3 coding sequence is TGTGCCATCATGGAGACTGGCACAGATACGCAGTATTTT.

This chain links TRBV29-1 with TRBJ2-1; D is possibly TRBD1 (5 bases). CDR3 length: 11 residues. Trimming left V 3 bases short and J 9 bases short, with 9 bases between. CDR1 and CDR2 from the germline V gene are SQVTM and ANQGSEA. The CDR3 reads CSVDRVGEQFF. The CDR3 DNA follows: TGCAGCGTTGACAGGGTGGGTGAGCAGTTCTTC.